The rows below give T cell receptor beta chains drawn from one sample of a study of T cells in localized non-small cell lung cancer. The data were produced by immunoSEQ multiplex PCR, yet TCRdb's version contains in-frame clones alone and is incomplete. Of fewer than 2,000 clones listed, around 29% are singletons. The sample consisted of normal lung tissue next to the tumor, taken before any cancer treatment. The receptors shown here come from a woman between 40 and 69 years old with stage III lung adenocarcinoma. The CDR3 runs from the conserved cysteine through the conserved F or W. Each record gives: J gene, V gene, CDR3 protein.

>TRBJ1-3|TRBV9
CASSPTGISGNTIYF
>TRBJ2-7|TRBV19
CASSTLEGAVREQYF
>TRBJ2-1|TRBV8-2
CASSLQRGNEQFF
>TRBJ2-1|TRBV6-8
CASTSVLHNEQFF
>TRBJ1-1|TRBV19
CATTPVLGANTEAFF
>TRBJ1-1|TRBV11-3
CASSLDRGNTEAFF
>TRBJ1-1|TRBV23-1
CASSLRGNTEAFF
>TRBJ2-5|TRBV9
CASSPRVQETQYF
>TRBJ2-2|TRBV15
CATSRGWNTGELFF
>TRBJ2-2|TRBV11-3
CASSFGGAGGELFF
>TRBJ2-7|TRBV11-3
CASSLPGLAKPYEQYF
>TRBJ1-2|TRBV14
CASSQDQDGGYTF
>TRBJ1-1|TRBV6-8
CASSDRSQKNTEAFF
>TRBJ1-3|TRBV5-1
CASSLEGRSSGNTIYF
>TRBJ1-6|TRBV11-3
CASSLRVRVSSPLHF
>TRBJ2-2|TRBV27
CASSPGTGRTGELFF
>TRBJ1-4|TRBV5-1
CASSFLGIDEKLFF
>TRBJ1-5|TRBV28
CASSSPDVEVLNQPQHF
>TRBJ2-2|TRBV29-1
CSVAYERGANTGELFF
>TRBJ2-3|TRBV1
CASSQDPAYSTDTQYF
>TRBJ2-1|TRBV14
CASRPNDNEQFF
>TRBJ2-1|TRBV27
CASRGTGGYNEQFF
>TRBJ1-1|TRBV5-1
CASSYRAGQKNTEAFF
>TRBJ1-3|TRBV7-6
CASSKTGGGNTIYF
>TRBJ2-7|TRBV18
CASSRGLSYEQYF
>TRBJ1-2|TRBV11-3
CASSSTRLGTGGSGYTF
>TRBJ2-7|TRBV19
CASSTLAGTYEQYF
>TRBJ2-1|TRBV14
CASSQVLEGSKQFF
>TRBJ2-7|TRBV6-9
CARGAPYEQYF
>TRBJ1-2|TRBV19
CASRTRTDSRYGYTF
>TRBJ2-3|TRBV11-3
CASSSRGSGGTDTQYF
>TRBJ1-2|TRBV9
CASSPSGTSNYGYTF
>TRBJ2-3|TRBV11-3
CASSSVGVVTDTQYF
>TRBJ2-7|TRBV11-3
CASSPGFSRHYEQYF
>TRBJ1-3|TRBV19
CASSMRNTIYF
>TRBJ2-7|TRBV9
CASSVGAGYEQYF
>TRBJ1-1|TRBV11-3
CASSLDRVNTEAFF
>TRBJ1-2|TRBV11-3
CASSLVPIKYGYTF
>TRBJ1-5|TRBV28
CASSSMGQRDQPQHF
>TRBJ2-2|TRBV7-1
CASSYTRDSTGELFF
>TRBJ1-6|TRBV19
CASTQSGGGGSPLHF
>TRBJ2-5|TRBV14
CASSRLSYQETQYF
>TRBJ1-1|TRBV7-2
CASSRQGETEAFF
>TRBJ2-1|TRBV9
CASTPSGRSYNEQFF
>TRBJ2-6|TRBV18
CASSTLTGGGSGANVLTF